The 20 T cell receptor beta chains given below trace back to one sample, sequenced in a study of Graves' ophthalmopathy and Graves' hyperthyroidism. Amplification targeted the TCR beta CDR3 regions, with RNA transcripts as the source material. First-round RT-PCR relied on HTBI primers, and a second-round multiplex PCR came next. Each CDR3 protein gets one entry after TCRdb re-called the multiplex PCR reads with MiXCR. The sample carries a few hundred thousand distinct CDR3 sequences, over 20% recorded once. Material: peripheral blood. The receptor source for this set is a woman aged 18-35 years with stable Graves' hyperthyroidism.

A few counts support this clonotype. The CDR3 DNA reads TGCAGCGTTGAGAGACACACCGGGGAGCTGTTTTTT. Translating it yields CSVERHTGELFF. This sequence joins TRBV29-1 and TRBJ2-2, with D unresolved. The germline V and J ends were trimmed by 3 bases and 3 bases, with 5 bases remaining between them. The length of the CDR3 is 12 residues. Germline CDR1 SQVTM, CDR2 ANQGSEA.

This clonotype has ten or more counts. The chain employs TRBV12-3 or TRBV12-4 and TRBJ1-3, with D hard to call. V gave up 1 base and J gave up 0 bases, with 13 bases separating them. The CDR3 spans 17 residues. CDR3 nucleotide sequence: TGTGCCAGCAGTTTAGGGCGGCAGACGATCTCTGGAAACACCATATATTTT. This codes for CASSLGRQTISGNTIYF.

The sample holds many counts of this clonotype. The chain carries TRBV28 and TRBJ2-7; TRBD2 is a possible D gene (6 bases). Trimming pared 7 bases from V and 4 bases from J, leaving 14 bases between. The CDR3 covers 13 residues. Per the germline V gene, CDR1 is MDHEN and CDR2 is SYDVKM. DNA for the CDR3: TGTGCCAGCACGCAAGCGGGTGGGTACGAGCAGTACTTC. Translation: CASTQAGGYEQYF.

This clonotype was picked up many times. The chain joins TRBV28 to TRBJ1-5; D remains ambiguous. V lost 5 bases and J lost 5, with 13 bases in between. The germline V gene encodes CDR1 MDHEN and CDR2 SYDVKM. The CDR3 contains 14 residues. In nucleotides, the CDR3 is TGTGCCAGCAGTCTCGACTCTTTGGATCAGCCCCAGCATTTT. It translates to CASSLDSLDQPQHF.

Only a few counts were recorded for this clonotype. The chain has TRBV6-5 and TRBJ2-3, with D unclear. Germline assignment: CDR1 MNHEY and CDR2 SVGAGI. Deletions cut 1 base from V and 6 bases from J, with 2 bases between. CDR3 size: 11 residues. CDR3 sequence: CASSYWDTQYF. The CDR3 DNA reads TGTGCCAGCAGTTACTGGGATACGCAGTATTTT.

This sequence joins TRBV20-1 and TRBJ1-2; TRBD1 aligns across 12 bases. J was trimmed by 7 bases and V by 0 bases; bases with no gene match: 3. CDR3 length equals 14 residues. CDR1 and CDR2 from the germline V gene are DFQATT and SNEGSKA (reference sequence). Here the CDR3 reads CSAREGQGARGYTF. CDR3 DNA sequence: TGCAGTGCTAGAGAGGGACAGGGGGCGCGTGGCTACACCTTC.

This clonotype has a count of ten or more. The V call is TRBV20-1, the J call TRBJ1-1; D is undetermined. The germline V gene encodes CDR1 DFQATT and CDR2 SNEGSKA (reference sequence). The CDR3 sequence is 12 residues long. Trimming cost V 5 bases and J 4 bases, with 11 bases left between them. The CDR3 DNA sequence: TGCAGTGCTCGGAGGTTAGGCACTGAAGCTTTCTTT. Its translation is CSARRLGTEAFF.

This clonotype turned up a few times. The V gene is TRBV11-2, the J gene TRBJ2-4; 9 bases map to TRBD1. Trimming cost V 5 bases and J 8 bases; bases outside gene matches: 7. From germline, CDR1 is SGHAT and CDR2 FQNNGV. This CDR3 contains 14 residues. CDR3 protein: CASSPRDRADIQYF. Here the CDR3 DNA reads TGTGCCAGCAGCCCAAGGGACAGGGCGGACATTCAGTACTTC.

V is TRBV3-1 and J is TRBJ1-1; D gene unclear. V lost 4 bases and J 1 base, leaving 19 bases between the germline ends. The CDR3 spans 17 residues. Germline loops: CDR1 LGHDT, CDR2 YNNKEL (reference sequence). The CDR3 loop is CASSPFSGSGRNTEAFF. CDR3 bases: TGTGCCAGCAGCCCGTTCTCTGGGTCAGGCAGGAACACTGAAGCTTTCTTT.

This clonotype was counted ten times or more. This chain links TRBV11-2 with TRBJ1-2, with D uncertain. CDR3 length: 12 residues. CDR1 SGHAT and CDR2 FQNNGV come from the germline V gene. The V end lost 0 bases, the J end lost 6 bases, and 5 bases lay between the germline ends. The CDR3 is CASSLEGDGYTF. The CDR3, as DNA: TGTGCCAGCAGCTTAGAGGGTGATGGCTACACCTTC.

This clonotype was recorded at least ten times. V gene TRBV12-3 or TRBV12-4 combines with J gene TRBJ1-6; 7 positions agree with TRBD1. The J segment lost 7 bases and the V segment lost 6 bases, leaving 9 bases of the junction unmatched. The CDR3 contains 15 residues. The CDR3 sequence is CASSPMGQTNSPLHF. Here the CDR3 DNA reads TGTGCCAGCAGCCCGATGGGACAGACCAATTCACCCCTCCACTTT.

The sample holds many counts of this clonotype. The chain uses TRBV7-2 and TRBJ2-7, with a weak D call TRBD2 (6 bases). CDR3 length equals 13 residues. The germline CDR1 and CDR2 sequences are SGHTA and FQGNSA. Trimming stripped 4 bases from V and 3 bases from J, with 10 bases between. CDR3 residues: CASSSSRGYEQYF. The CDR3 nucleotides are TGTGCCAGCAGCTCCTCGCGGGGCTACGAGCAGTACTTC. Full variable domain (missing parts from reference TRBV7-2 and TRBJ2-7): GAGVSQSPSNKVTEKGKDVELRCDPISGHTALYWYRQSLGQGLEFLIYFQGNSAPDKSGLPSDRFSAERTGGSVSTLTIQRTQQEDSAVYLCASSSSRGYEQYFGPGTRLTVT.

This clonotype appeared many times. V usage is TRBV7-2 and J usage is TRBJ1-2; 8 bases are shared with TRBD1. CDR3 length: 15 residues. V lost 0 bases, J lost 5 bases, and 5 bases stayed unmatched. CDR1 and CDR2 from the germline V gene are SGHTA and FQGNSA. CDR3 nucleotide sequence: TGTGCCAGCAGCTTAGCCGGACAGGGATTTTATGGCTACACCTTC. Translated, it gives CASSLAGQGFYGYTF.

The count of this clonotype is one. This rearrangement joins TRBV6-1 to TRBJ2-7, with a tentative D call TRBD2 (6 bases). V shed 8 bases and J shed 2 bases, with 10 bases lying between them. From germline, CDR1 is MNHNS and CDR2 SASEGT. This CDR3 has 12 residues. CDR3 nucleotides: TGTGCCAGCGGGGGACTCGCCTACGAGCAGTACTTC. It codes for CASGGLAYEQYF.

This clonotype was counted ten times or more. V gene TRBV9 combines with J gene TRBJ2-6; a possible D gene is TRBD1 (6 bases). The V and J ends lost 3 bases and 4 bases respectively, with 14 bases between them. Germline V lookup: CDR1 SGDLS, CDR2 YYNGEE. The CDR3 consists of 16 residues. The CDR3 region is CASSAGHPTGANVLTF. The CDR3 nucleotides are TGTGCCAGCAGCGCGGGACACCCGACCGGGGCCAACGTCCTGACTTTC.

This clonotype was seen repeatedly, ten times or more. The V and J genes are TRBV20-1 and TRBJ2-7; TRBD1 matches at 8 bases. The germline V gene encodes CDR1 DFQATT and CDR2 SNEGSKA (reference sequence). The V and J ends lost 6 bases and 3 bases, in that order; junction bases with no gene match: 10. The CDR3 contains 14 residues. The CDR3 nucleotides are TGCAGTGCGATTGAGACAGGGGTCGACTACGAGCAGTACTTC. Protein product: CSAIETGVDYEQYF.

The gene calls are TRBV6-1 and TRBJ1-1; D is possibly TRBD1 (5 bases). Trimming took 5 bases from V and 1 from J, leaving 20 bases between them. CDR1 and CDR2 from the germline V gene are MNHNS and SASEGT. The CDR3 sequence is 17 residues long. The chain's CDR3 is CASSQGRLRGGNTEAFF. The CDR3 nucleotides read TGTGCCAGCAGTCAGGGACGGTTACGGGGTGGGAACACTGAAGCTTTCTTT.

The chain links TRBV27 to TRBJ2-6; D is ambiguous. This CDR3 comprises 18 residues. The germline V gene encodes CDR1 MNHEY and CDR2 SMNVEV (reference sequence). V lost 5 bases and J 0 bases, leaving 17 bases between the germline ends. CDR3 nucleotides: TGTGCCAGCAGTGGAGAGAGCCAGGAGTTCTCTGGGGCCAACGTCCTGACTTTC. It codes for CASSGESQEFSGANVLTF.

This clonotype was observed many times. The chain links TRBV18 to TRBJ1-2; unclear D gene. Deletions cut 3 bases from V and 0 bases from J, with 14 bases between. CDR1 is KGHSH, CDR2 LQKENI, per germline. The CDR3 contains 16 residues. The CDR3 loop reads CASSPSVTSANYGYTF. In DNA, the CDR3 is TGTGCCAGCTCACCTTCAGTAACATCAGCTAACTATGGCTACACCTTC.

In its sample, this clonotype was seen a few times. J is TRBJ2-2 and V is TRBV20-1, with 7 bases lining up with TRBD1. CDR1 is DFQATT and CDR2 is SNEGSKA in the germline V gene (reference sequence). V shed 6 bases and J 3 bases; nucleotides not matched to a gene: 7. The CDR3 covers 14 residues. The CDR3 protein is CSATTGWDTGELFF. DNA of the CDR3: TGCAGTGCGACGACAGGGTGGGACACCGGGGAGCTGTTTTTT.